The 18 T cell receptor beta chains given below trace back to one sample, sequenced in a study of cytomegalovirus exposure and HLA in healthy donors. Only in-frame clones appear in the TCRdb table, and some are missing; sequencing was by immunoSEQ multiplex PCR. The profile shows fewer than 250,000 clones, just under 90% of them singletons. The sample taken for sequencing was PBMCs. The receptors were sampled from a man aged 18 to 30 in good health and CMV-seronegative.

This sequence joins TRBV5-5 and TRBJ2-7; 9 bases agree with TRBD1. The ends lost 0 bases at V and 2 bases at J; junction bases unmatched: 12. Germline V lookup: CDR1 SGHKS, CDR2 YYEKEE (reference sequence). The CDR3 consists of 18 residues. In DNA, the CDR3 is TGTGCCAGCAGCTTGGAGGCAACAGGGGGCGGACTCCCCTACGAGCAGTACTTC. This translates into CASSLEATGGGLPYEQYF.

The chain recombines TRBV6-5 with TRBJ1-1; 8 bases are a match to TRBD1. The germline CDR1 and CDR2 sequences are MNHEY and SVGAGI. The CDR3 has 14 residues. Germline trimming cut 5 bases from V and 11 bases from J; bases unmatched to any gene: 13. This CDR3 is CASSDDRGGVCAFF. In DNA, the CDR3 is TGTGCCAGCAGTGATGACAGGGGTGGGGTTTGCGCTTTCTTT.

The chain uses TRBV28 and TRBJ2-1; 10 bases are shared with TRBD1. The CDR3 is made up of 15 amino acids. V shed 6 bases, J shed 7 bases, and the junction held 9 bases outside the gene matches. CDR1 and CDR2 from the germline V gene are MDHEN and SYDVKM. The CDR3 protein is CASSLLDRGYNEQFF. The CDR3 DNA sequence: TGTGCCAGCAGCCTGCTGGACAGGGGGTATAATGAGCAGTTCTTC.

V usage is TRBV7-9 and J usage is TRBJ1-1; 7 bases align to TRBD1. From germline, CDR1 is SEHNR and CDR2 FQNEAQ (reference sequence). J was trimmed by 7 bases and V by 5 bases; bases with no gene match: 7. CDR3 size: 13 residues. The CDR3 DNA follows: TGTGCCAGCAGCCTACTACAGGGGAGTGAAGCTTTCTTT. Translated: CASSLLQGSEAFF.

The chain couples TRBV6-5 to TRBJ1-2; D remains unclear. Trimming left V 0 bases short and J 4 bases short, with 12 bases between. CDR3 length: 15 residues. Germline V gene sequence: CDR1 MNHEY, CDR2 SVGAGI. CDR3 region: CASSYSEALGYGYTF. CDR3 in DNA: TGTGCCAGCAGTTACTCGGAGGCCCTAGGCTATGGCTACACCTTC.

This chain uses TRBV4-1 with TRBJ2-2, with 9 positions matching TRBD1. There are 16 residues in the CDR3. Germline trimming cut 6 bases from V and 0 bases from J; bases unmatched to any gene: 5. Looked up from germline, CDR1 is MGHRA and CDR2 is YSYEKL. CDR3 in DNA: TGCGCCAGCAGAGGACAGGGGTCCTCGAACACCGGGGAGCTGTTTTTT. This sequence encodes CASRGQGSSNTGELFF.

The J gene is TRBJ2-3, the V gene TRBV28; possible D gene TRBD2, 6 bases. Germline-derived CDR1 and CDR2 are MDHEN and SYDVKM. The V end was cut by 8 bases, the J end by 6 bases, with 21 bases between. This CDR3 is built from 15 residues. CDR3 bases: TGTGCCAGCGCGCCCGGGACTCCCAGTTCGGATACGCAGTATTTT. This sequence encodes CASAPGTPSSDTQYF.

J is TRBJ2-3 and V is TRBV28, with 12 bases lining up with TRBD2. Germline assignment: CDR1 MDHEN and CDR2 SYDVKM. Germline trimming cut 5 bases from V and 7 bases from J; bases unmatched to any gene: 10. The CDR3 has 16 amino acids. DNA for the CDR3: TGTGCCAGCAGTCCGAACCTACTAGCGGGAGGTAATACGCAGTATTTT. Translated, it gives CASSPNLLAGGNTQYF.

The chain recombines TRBV19 with TRBJ1-5, with D possibly being TRBD1 (6 bases). Trimming cost V 7 bases and J 7 bases, with 17 bases left between them. Germline values: CDR1 LNHDA, CDR2 SQIVND (reference sequence). There are 14 residues in the CDR3. Written as DNA, the CDR3 is TGTGCCAGTACCGCTACAGGGATGGGACAGCCCCAGCATTTT. Encoded protein: CASTATGMGQPQHF.

V usage is TRBV4-1 and J usage is TRBJ1-6; TRBD1 agrees at 7 bases. V was pared by 4 bases and J by 5 bases, with 8 bases of the junction left unmatched. The V gene's germline CDR1 is MGHRA and CDR2 YSYEKL. This CDR3 has 16 amino acids. The CDR3 nucleotides read TGCGCCAGCAGCCGCTACGGGACAGAGGATAATTCACCCCTCCACTTT. It encodes CASSRYGTEDNSPLHF.

The CDR3 reads CASSGEAGPYNEQFF. CDR3 coding DNA: TGTGCCAGCAGTGGAGAAGCGGGTCCCTACAATGAGCAGTTCTTC. The gene calls are TRBV2 and TRBJ2-1; D may be TRBD2 (6 bases). The CDR3 consists of 15 residues. Between the trimmed V and J ends, which lost 4 bases and 2 bases, there was a span of 12 bases. Germline lookup yields CDR1 SNHLY and CDR2 FYNNEI.

This chain joins TRBV7-2 and TRBJ1-2; D is unresolved. CDR1 is SGHTA and CDR2 is FQGNSA in the germline V gene. Trimming removed 3 bases at V and 4 bases at J, with 6 bases between. CDR3 length: 12 amino acids. The CDR3 bases are TGTGCCAGCAGCTTTACGAGCTATGGCTACACCTTC. Its protein is CASSFTSYGYTF.

The table lists this clone with a count of one. The J gene is TRBJ2-3, the V gene TRBV6-6, with 8 bases aligning to TRBD2. The CDR3 spans 16 residues. V gave up 5 bases and J gave up 2 bases; unmatched junction bases: 9. CDR1 MNHNY and CDR2 SVGAGI come from the germline V gene (reference sequence). In DNA, the CDR3 is TGTGCCAGCAGTCCCCTAGCGGGCCCCTTCACAGATACGCAGTATTTT. Protein: CASSPLAGPFTDTQYF.

The CDR3 reads CASSGLAGVITGELFF. CDR3 nucleotides: TGTGCCAGCTCGGGACTAGCGGGAGTTATCACCGGGGAGCTGTTTTTT. This sequence joins TRBV18 and TRBJ2-2; TRBD2 matches at 14 bases. V lost 6 bases and J lost 4; bases outside the gene matches: 4. This CDR3 is built from 16 residues. CDR1 KGHSH and CDR2 LQKENI come from the germline V gene.

The rearrangement uses TRBV6-6 and TRBJ1-1; TRBD1 is a possible D gene (5 bases). V was clipped by 2 bases and J by 1 base, with 11 bases between them. Germline CDR1 and CDR2: MNHNY and SVGAGI (reference sequence). The CDR3 runs 15 residues. CDR3 DNA: TGTGCCAGCAGTTACCTCGGGGGGAAGAACACTGAAGCTTTCTTT. Its translation is CASSYLGGKNTEAFF.

The J gene is TRBJ2-5, the V gene TRBV10-3; 15 bases are a match to TRBD2. The CDR3 totals 16 residues. The germline gives CDR1 ENHRY, CDR2 SYGVKD. Trimming took 4 bases from V and 5 from J; bases not matched to a gene: 5. The chain's CDR3 is CAISGTSGGVTETQYF. In nucleotides, the CDR3 is TGTGCCATCAGTGGGACTAGCGGGGGGGTGACGGAGACCCAGTACTTC.

V gene TRBV4-1 combines with J gene TRBJ2-3, with 7 bases aligning to TRBD2. J gave up 6 bases and V 3 bases, and 9 bases lay outside the gene matches. The V gene's germline CDR1 is MGHRA and CDR2 YSYEKL. The CDR3 contains 15 residues. The CDR3 bases are TGCGCCAGCAGCCATAGAGGGAGCGGGGAGGATACGCAGTATTTT. Translation: CASSHRGSGEDTQYF.

V and J are TRBV6-5 and TRBJ1-4; no firm D call. The V end lost 6 bases, the J end lost 5 bases, and 4 bases lay between the germline ends. The CDR3 sequence is 11 residues long. Germline V gene data show CDR1 as MNHEY and CDR2 as SVGAGI. Written as DNA, the CDR3 is TGTGCCAGCAGCTTCAATGAAAAACTGTTTTTT. Protein: CASSFNEKLFF.